The source of this TCR beta chain is a study of control samples from healthy donors and cancer patients. Per the germline V gene, CDR1 is SGDLS and CDR2 is YYNGEE. V lost 0 bases to trimming and J lost 8 bases, with 23 bases between them. The CDR3 totals 17 residues. Assay: immunoSEQ multiplex PCR; the TCRdb copy retains only in-frame clones and omits some. The sample contains roughly 130,000 clones, 70% to 90% of which appear only once. The receptor's source is a woman younger than 45 in good health. Input material: blood. This chain connects TRBV9 to TRBJ1-2; D is ambiguous. The CDR3 bases are TGTGCCAGCAGCGTAGGGATTTTCGGTACGAAACCGGGAGGCTACACCTTC. Protein sequence: CASSVGIFGTKPGGYTF.